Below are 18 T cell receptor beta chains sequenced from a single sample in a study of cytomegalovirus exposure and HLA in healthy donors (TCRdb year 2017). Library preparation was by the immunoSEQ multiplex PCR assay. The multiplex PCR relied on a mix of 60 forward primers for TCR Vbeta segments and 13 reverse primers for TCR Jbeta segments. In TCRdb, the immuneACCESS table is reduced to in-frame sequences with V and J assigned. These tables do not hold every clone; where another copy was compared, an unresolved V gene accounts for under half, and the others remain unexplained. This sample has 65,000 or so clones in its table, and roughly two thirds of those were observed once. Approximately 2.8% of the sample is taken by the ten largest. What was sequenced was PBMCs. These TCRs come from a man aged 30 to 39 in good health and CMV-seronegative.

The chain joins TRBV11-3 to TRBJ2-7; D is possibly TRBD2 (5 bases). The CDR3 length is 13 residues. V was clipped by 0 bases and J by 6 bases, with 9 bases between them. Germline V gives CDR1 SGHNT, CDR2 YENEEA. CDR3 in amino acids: CASSLDQDSEQYF. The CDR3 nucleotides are TGTGCCAGCAGCTTAGATCAGGACTCCGAGCAGTACTTC.

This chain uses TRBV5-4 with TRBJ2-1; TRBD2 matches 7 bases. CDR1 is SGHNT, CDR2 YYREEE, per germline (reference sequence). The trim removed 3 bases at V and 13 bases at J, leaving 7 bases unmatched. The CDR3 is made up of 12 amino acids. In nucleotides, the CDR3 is TGTGCCAGCAGCTGGGGACTAACCCCTCAGTTCTTC. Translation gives CASSWGLTPQFF.

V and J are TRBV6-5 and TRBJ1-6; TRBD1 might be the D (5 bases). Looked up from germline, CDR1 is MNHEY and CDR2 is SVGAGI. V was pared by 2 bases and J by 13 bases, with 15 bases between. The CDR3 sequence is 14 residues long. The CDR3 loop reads CASSYGPGQLPLHF. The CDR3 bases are TGTGCCAGCAGTTACGGCCCAGGGCAACTGCCCCTCCACTTT.

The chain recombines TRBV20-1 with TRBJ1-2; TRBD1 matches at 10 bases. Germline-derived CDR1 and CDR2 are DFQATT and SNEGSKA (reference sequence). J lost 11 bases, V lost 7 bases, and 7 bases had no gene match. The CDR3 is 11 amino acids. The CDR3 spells CSVPGQGQYTF. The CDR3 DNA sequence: TGCAGTGTCCCGGGACAGGGGCAATACACCTTC.

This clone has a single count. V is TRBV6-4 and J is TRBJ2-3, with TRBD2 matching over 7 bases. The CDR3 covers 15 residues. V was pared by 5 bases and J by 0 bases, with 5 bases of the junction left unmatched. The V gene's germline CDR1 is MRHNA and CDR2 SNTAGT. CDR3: CASSLTGGSTDTQYF. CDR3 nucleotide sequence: TGTGCCAGCAGTTTGACGGGGGGAAGCACAGATACGCAGTATTTT.

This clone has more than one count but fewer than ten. The CDR3 reads CASSLGGDFSPLHF. CDR3 DNA sequence: TGTGCCAGCAGCCTCGGGGGGGACTTTTCACCCCTCCACTTT. The V and J genes are TRBV9 and TRBJ1-6, with D tentatively TRBD1 (5 bases). The CDR3 spans 14 residues. CDR1 and CDR2 from the germline V gene are SGDLS and YYNGEE. Trimming took 4 bases from V and 9 from J, leaving 14 bases between them.

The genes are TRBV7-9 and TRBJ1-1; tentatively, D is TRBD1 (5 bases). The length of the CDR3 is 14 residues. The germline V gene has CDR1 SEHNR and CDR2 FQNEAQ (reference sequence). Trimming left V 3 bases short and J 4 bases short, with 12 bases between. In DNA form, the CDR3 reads TGTGCCAGCAGCTTCCCGGGGGAGGGCACTGAAGCTTTCTTT. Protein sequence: CASSFPGEGTEAFF.

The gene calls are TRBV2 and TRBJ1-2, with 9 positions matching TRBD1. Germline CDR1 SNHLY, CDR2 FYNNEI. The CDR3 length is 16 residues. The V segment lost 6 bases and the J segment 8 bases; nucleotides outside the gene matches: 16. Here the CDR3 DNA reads TGTGCCAGCAGAGAACGGGACAGGGAGCTGGGGAGCGGCTACACCTTC. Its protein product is CASRERDRELGSGYTF.

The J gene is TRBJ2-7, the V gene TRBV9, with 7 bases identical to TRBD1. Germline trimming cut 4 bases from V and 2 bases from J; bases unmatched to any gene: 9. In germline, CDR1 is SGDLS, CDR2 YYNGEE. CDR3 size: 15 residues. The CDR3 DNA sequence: TGTGCCAGCAGCCTTGGAAGGGACAGTGCCTACGAGCAGTACTTC. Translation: CASSLGRDSAYEQYF.

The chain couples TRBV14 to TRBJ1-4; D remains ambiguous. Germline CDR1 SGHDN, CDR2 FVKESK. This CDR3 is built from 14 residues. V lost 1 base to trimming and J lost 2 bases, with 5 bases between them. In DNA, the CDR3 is TGTGCCAGCAGCCAAGGCGGCACTAATGAAAAACTGTTTTTT. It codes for CASSQGGTNEKLFF.

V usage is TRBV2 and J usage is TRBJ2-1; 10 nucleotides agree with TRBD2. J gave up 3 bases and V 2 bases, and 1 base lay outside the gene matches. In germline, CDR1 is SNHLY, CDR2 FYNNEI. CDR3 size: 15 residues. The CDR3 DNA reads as TGTGCCAGCAGTGAACAGCGGGGGGGCTACAATGAGCAGTTCTTC. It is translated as CASSEQRGGYNEQFF.

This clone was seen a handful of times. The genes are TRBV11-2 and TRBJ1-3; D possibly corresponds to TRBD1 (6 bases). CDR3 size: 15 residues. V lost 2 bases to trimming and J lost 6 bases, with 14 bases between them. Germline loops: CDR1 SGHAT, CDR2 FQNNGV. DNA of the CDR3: TGTGCCAGCAGCTTACCTCCGGACAGCCAAAACACCATATATTTT. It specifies CASSLPPDSQNTIYF. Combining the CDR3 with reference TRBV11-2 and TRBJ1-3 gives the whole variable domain EAGVAQSPRYKIIEKRQSVAFWCNPISGHATLYWYQQILGQGPKLLIQFQNNGVVDDSQLPKDRFSAERLKGVDSTLKIQPAKLEDSAVYLCASSLPPDSQNTIYFGEGSWLTVV.

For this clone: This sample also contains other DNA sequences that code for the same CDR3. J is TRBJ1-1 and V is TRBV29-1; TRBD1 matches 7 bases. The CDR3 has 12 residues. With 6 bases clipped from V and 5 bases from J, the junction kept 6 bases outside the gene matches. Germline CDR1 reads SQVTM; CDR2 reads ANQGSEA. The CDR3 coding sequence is TGCAGCGTGAGGCAGGGGGATACTGAAGCTTTCTTT. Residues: CSVRQGDTEAFF. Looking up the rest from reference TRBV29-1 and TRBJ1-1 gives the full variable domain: SAVISQKPSRDICQRGTSLTIQCQVDSQVTMMFWYRQQPGQSLTLIATANQGSEATYESGFVIDKFPISRPNLTFSTLTVSNMSPEDSSIYLCSVRQGDTEAFFGQGTRLTVV.

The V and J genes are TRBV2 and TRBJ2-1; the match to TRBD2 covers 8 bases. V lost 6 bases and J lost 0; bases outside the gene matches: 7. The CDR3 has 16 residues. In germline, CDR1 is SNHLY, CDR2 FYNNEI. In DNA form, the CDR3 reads TGTGCCAGCAGAACTAGCGGACGAGACTCCTACAATGAGCAGTTCTTC. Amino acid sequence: CASRTSGRDSYNEQFF.

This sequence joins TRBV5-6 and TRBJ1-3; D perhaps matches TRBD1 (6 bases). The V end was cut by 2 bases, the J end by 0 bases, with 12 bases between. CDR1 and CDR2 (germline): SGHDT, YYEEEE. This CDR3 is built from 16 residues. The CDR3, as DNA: TGTGCCAGCAGCTTTTGGGCAGGGGACTCTGGAAACACCATATATTTT. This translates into CASSFWAGDSGNTIYF.

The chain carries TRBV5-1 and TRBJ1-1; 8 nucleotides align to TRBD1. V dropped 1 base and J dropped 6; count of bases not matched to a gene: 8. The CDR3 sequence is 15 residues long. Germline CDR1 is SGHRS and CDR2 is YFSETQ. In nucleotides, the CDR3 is TGCGCCAGCAGCTTGTTACAGGGGGACGGGGCTGAAGCTTTCTTT. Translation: CASSLLQGDGAEAFF.

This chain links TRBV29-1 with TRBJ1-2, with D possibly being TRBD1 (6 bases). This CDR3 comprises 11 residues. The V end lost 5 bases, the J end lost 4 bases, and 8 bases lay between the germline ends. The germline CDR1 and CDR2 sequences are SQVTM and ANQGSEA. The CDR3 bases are TGCAGCGTTCCAGGGGTCTATGGCTACACCTTC. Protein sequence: CSVPGVYGYTF. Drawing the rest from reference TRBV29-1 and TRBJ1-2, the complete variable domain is SAVISQKPSRDICQRGTSLTIQCQVDSQVTMMFWYRQQPGQSLTLIATANQGSEATYESGFVIDKFPISRPNLTFSTLTVSNMSPEDSSIYLCSVPGVYGYTFGSGTRLTVV.

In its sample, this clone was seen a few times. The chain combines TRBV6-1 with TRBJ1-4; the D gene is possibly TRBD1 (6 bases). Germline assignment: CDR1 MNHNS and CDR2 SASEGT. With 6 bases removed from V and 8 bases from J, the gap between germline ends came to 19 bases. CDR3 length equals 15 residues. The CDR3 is CASRGAGSLREKLFF. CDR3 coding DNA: TGTGCCAGCAGGGGGGCTGGGAGCCTTAGGGAAAAACTGTTTTTT.